This T cell receptor (beta chain) was recovered during a study of blood T cell repertoires in COVID-19 (dated by TCRdb to 2018 to 2021). For the study in its entirety: The collaborator samples originated in the United States, Italy and Spain and spanned the acute and convalescent phases of COVID-19. The prospective study material was composed of cDNA or gDNA derived from T cells, B-cell-depleted T cells, or PBMCs. Samples came from the ongoing ImmuneRACE study (first 160 participants) plus 1,254 subjects from 6 global collaborators. Where HLA class I and class II types were available, the types were taken from metadata supplied by the sample provider, not from assay-based typing. The repertoires were made available in a free public database intended to serve as a resource for research on the immune response to SARS-CoV-2. The dataset comprised deeply sampled blood TCRbeta repertoires from subjects exposed to, actively infected with, or recovered from COVID-19. A de-identified subject ID, COVID-19 status, age in years and sex were almost always included in the sample metadata. Summary of the overall study and its limitations: Clinical and demographic metadata were provided uncurated, with the amount varying by source and participant.

Including the terminal cysteine and phenylalanine, the CDR3 comprises 12 residues. Only the CDR3 DNA stays, 36 bases, in frame from base 1. V sheds 5 bases and J sheds 4 bases, leaving 11 bases between their ends. Sequences SQVTM (CDR1) and ANQGSEA (CDR2) are obtained from the germline V gene. Comments on this clone: Which antigen it targets is not known. The input lacks base qualities; no much larger clone sits a single base away.

TCRbeta CDR3 regions were amplified from genomic DNA using the immunoSEQ Assay, a bias-controlled multiplex PCR. The study's processing was this. Nucleated cell counts per sample were estimated from amplification of reference gene primers within the assay. To quantify the absolute abundance of each unique TCRbeta CDR3 rearrangement, sequence reads were collapsed and filtered. For each sample, productive Simpson clonality was calculated by taking the square root of Simpson's diversity index across productive rearrangements. Here the immuneACCESS table is served through TCRdb, limited to in-frame sequences with V and J called. Missing clones are a known gap in these copies; in checked studies unresolved V genes cover under half, and the rest lacks a known reason. For V, J and clone size, that table is used; D and trimming come from the DNA. This sample holds fewer than 250,000 clones; approximately 79% were observed only once. The leading ten clones occupy around 11% of the sample.

Whole blood was collected in K2EDTA tubes by collaborating institutions according to the institutions' own protocols. For TCRbeta analysis, collaborators shipped samples in one of three forms: frozen whole blood, isolated PBMCs, or DNA extracted from either of those sample types. The sequencing input was peripheral blood. The chain uses TRBV29-1 and TRBJ1-1; TRBD1 is a possible D gene, resting on 6 matching bases. This receptor was taken from a woman aged 50 to 65 with acute or convalescent COVID-19. The CDR3 reads as follows: CSVIQGSTEAFF. The DNA reads as follows: TGCAGCGTTATTCAGGGGAGCACTGAAGCTTTCTTT.